This TCR beta chain emerged from a study of CD8+CD57+ T cells in acquired aplastic anemia. Study details: DNA recovered from sorted CD4+ and CD8+ cells had a mean of about 3.5 ug.

Individuals selected for sequencing had exhibited CD8+CD57+ cell expansion on flow cytometry. Severe acquired aplastic anemia affected all patients. Blood came from patients not yet given any therapy. The TCR beta profiling, which covered VDJ combination and CDR3 sequence, was carried out using genomic DNA as the template. Each CDR3 protein is one row after TCRdb ran MiXCR on the reads. The table includes about 160,000 distinct CDR3 sequences, 45% to 55% detected once. This receptor was identified in a human donor with aplastic anemia. The sequenced sample was sorted CD4+, CD8+, or CD8+CD57+ T cells (not recorded which) from PBMCs.

CDR3 DNA sequence: TGTGCCAGCAGCGTACAGGGGGCCTACGAGCAGTACTTC. Its translation: CASSVQGAYEQYF. This chain uses TRBV7-9 with TRBJ2-7; 8 bases are a match to TRBD1. Losses at the gene ends were 5 bases for V and 2 bases for J; bases not matched to a gene: 2. CDR1 SEHNR and CDR2 FQNEAQ come from the germline V gene (reference sequence). This CDR3 comprises 13 residues.